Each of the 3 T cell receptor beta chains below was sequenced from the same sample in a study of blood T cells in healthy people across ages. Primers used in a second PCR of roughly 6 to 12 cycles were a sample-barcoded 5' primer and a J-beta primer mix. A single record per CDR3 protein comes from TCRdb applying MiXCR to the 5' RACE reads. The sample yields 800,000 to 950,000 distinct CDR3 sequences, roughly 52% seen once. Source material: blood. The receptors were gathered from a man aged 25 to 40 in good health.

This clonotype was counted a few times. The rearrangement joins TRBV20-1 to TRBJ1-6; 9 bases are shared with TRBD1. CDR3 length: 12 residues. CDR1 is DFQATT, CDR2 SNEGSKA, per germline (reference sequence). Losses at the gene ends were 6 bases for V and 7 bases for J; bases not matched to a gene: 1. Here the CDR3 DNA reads TGCAGTGCCACAGGGGGCAATTCACCCCTCCACTTT. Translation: CSATGGNSPLHF.

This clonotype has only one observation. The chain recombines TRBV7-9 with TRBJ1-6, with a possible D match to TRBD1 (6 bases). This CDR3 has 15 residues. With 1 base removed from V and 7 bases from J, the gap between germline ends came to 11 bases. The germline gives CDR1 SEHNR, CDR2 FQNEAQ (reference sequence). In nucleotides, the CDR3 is TGTGCCAGCAGCTTAGTGAGTCAGGGGAATTCACCCCTCCACTTT. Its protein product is CASSLVSQGNSPLHF. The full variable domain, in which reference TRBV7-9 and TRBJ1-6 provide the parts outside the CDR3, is DTGVSQNPRHKITKRGQNVTFRCDPISEHNRLYWYRQTLGQGPEFLTYFQNEAQLEKSRLLSDRFSAERPKGSFSTLEIQRTEQGDSAMYLCASSLVSQGNSPLHFGNGTRLTVT.

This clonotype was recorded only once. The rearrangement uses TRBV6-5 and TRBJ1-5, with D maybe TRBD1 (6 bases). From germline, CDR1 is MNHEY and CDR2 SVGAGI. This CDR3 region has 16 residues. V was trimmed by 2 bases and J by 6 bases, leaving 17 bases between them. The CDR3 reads CASSYGGAINPQPQHF. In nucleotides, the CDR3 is TGTGCCAGCAGTTACGGGGGGGCGATAAATCCTCAGCCCCAGCATTTT.